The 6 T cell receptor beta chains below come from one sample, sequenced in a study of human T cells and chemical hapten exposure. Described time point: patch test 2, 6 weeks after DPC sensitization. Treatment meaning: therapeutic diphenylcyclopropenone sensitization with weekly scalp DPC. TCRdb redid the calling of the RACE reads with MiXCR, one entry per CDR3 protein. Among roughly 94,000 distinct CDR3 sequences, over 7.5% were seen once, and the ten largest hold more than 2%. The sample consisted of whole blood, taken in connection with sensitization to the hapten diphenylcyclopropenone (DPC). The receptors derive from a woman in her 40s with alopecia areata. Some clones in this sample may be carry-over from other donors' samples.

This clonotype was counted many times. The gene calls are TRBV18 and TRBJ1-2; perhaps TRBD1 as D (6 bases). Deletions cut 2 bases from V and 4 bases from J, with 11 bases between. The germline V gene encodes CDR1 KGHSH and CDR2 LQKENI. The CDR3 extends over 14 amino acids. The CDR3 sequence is CASSPTKGGYGYTF. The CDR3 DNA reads TGTGCCAGCTCACCAACGAAAGGGGGCTATGGCTACACCTTC. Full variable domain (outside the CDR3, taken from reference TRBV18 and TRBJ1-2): NAGVMQNPRHLVRRRGQEARLRCSPMKGHSHVYWYRQLPEEGLKFMVYLQKENIIDESGMPKERFSAEFPKEGPSILRIQQVVRGDSAAYFCASSPTKGGYGYTFGSGTRLTVV.

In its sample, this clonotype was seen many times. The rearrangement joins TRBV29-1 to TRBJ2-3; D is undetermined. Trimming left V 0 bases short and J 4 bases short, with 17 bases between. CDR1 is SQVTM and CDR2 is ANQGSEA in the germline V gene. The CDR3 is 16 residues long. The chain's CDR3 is CSVEDMSSPAADTQYF. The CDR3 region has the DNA TGCAGCGTTGAAGATATGAGCTCTCCGGCGGCAGATACGCAGTATTTT.

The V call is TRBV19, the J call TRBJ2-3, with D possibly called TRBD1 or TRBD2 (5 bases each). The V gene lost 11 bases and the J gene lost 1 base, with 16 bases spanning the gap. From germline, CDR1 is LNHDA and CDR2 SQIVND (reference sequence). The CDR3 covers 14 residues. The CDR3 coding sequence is TGTGCCGTGGAGGACAACGGGGGCACAGATACGCAGTATTTT. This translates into CAVEDNGGTDTQYF.

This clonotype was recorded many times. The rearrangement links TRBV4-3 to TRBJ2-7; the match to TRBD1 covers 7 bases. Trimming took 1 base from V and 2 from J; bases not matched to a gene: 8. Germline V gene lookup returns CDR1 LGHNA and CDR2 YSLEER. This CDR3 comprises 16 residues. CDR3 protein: CASSQGAGTETYEQYF. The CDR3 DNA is TGCGCCAGCAGCCAAGGGGCCGGGACAGAGACCTACGAGCAGTACTTC.

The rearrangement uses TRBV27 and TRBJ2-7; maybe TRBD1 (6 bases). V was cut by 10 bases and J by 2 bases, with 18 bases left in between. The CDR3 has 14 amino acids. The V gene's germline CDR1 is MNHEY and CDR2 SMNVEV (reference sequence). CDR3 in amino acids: CATKGSTGTYEQYF. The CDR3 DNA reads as TGTGCCACCAAGGGTTCAACAGGGACCTACGAGCAGTACTTC.

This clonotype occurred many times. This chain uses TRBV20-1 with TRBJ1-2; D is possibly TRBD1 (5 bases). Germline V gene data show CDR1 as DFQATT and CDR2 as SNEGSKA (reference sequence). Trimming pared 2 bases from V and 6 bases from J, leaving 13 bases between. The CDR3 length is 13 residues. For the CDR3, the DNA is TGCAGTGCTAGAATGGGGGGTTCTAATGGCTACACCTTC. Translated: CSARMGGSNGYTF.